Below are 8 T cell receptor beta chains sequenced from a single sample in a study of blood T cell repertoires in COVID-19. The protocol was immunoSEQ multiplex PCR, while the TCRdb copy is restricted to in-frame clones and leaves out a portion. Here the sample spans around 360,000 clones, 80% to 90% being singletons. The sequenced sample consisted of PBMCs or T cells enriched from blood (not recorded which). The receptors stem from a man aged 40-55 years in a cohort exposed to, infected with or recovered from COVID-19 (not recorded which).

The genes are TRBV7-7 and TRBJ2-5; D is possibly TRBD1 (5 bases). This CDR3 is built from 14 residues. Germline CDR1 is SSHAT and CDR2 is FNYEAQ (reference sequence). V lost 2 bases and J lost 2, with 9 bases in between. Written as DNA, the CDR3 is TGTGCCAGCAGCTTATCAAACAGGCAAGAGACCCAGTACTTC. Amino acid sequence: CASSLSNRQETQYF.

The chain joins TRBV28 to TRBJ1-1; the D is unclear. This CDR3 has 11 residues. V lost 7 bases and J 1 base, leaving 4 bases between the germline ends. Germline V CDR1 and CDR2: MDHEN, SYDVKM. CDR3 sequence (DNA): TGTGCCAGCACCTGGAACACTGAAGCTTTCTTT. This sequence encodes CASTWNTEAFF. Full variable domain (rest looked up from reference TRBV28 and TRBJ1-1): DVKVTQSSRYLVKRTGEKVFLECVQDMDHENMFWYRQDPGLGLRLIYFSYDVKMKEKGDIPEGYSVSREKKERFSLILESASTNQTSMYLCASTWNTEAFFGQGTRLTVV.

This chain connects TRBV3-1 (or the pseudogene TRBV3-2) to TRBJ2-3; 9 bases are shared with TRBD2. The CDR3 totals 17 residues. V trimming: 1 base; J trimming: 3 bases; junction bases outside the gene matches: 8. Germline CDR1 reads LGHDT; CDR2 reads YNNKEL (reference sequence). The CDR3 sequence is CASSQGRSSGRTDTQYF. In nucleotides, the CDR3 is TGTGCCAGCAGCCAAGGAAGGAGTAGCGGGAGAACAGATACGCAGTATTTT.

The chain couples TRBV27 to TRBJ1-4; D unresolved. Looked up from germline, CDR1 is MNHEY and CDR2 is SMNVEV (reference sequence). CDR3 length: 16 amino acids. Trimming stripped 3 bases from V and 3 bases from J, with 14 bases between. The CDR3 bases are TGTGCCAGCAGTTTTAGGAGGGCCGGGTCTAATGAAAAACTGTTTTTT. Protein: CASSFRRAGSNEKLFF.

The chain joins TRBV5-1 to TRBJ2-7; 8 bases are a match to TRBD1. V trimming: 0 bases; J trimming: 7 bases; junction bases outside the gene matches: 6. The CDR3 length is 14 residues. Germline V CDR1 and CDR2: SGHRS, YFSETQ. CDR3 sequence reads: CASSLGGQGAEQYF. The CDR3 nucleotides are TGCGCCAGCAGCTTGGGTGGACAGGGTGCGGAGCAGTACTTC.

The J gene is TRBJ1-4, the V gene TRBV5-1; D uncertain. The CDR3 totals 13 residues. Trimming pared 7 bases from V and 3 bases from J, leaving 10 bases between. Germline CDR1 and CDR2: SGHRS and YFSETQ. The CDR3 here is CASGVDPNEKLFF. The CDR3 DNA sequence: TGCGCCAGCGGAGTCGATCCTAATGAAAAACTGTTTTTT.

The rearrangement joins TRBV6-2 or TRBV6-3 to TRBJ2-7; the D gene is possibly TRBD2 (6 bases). The length of the CDR3 is 16 residues. V was shortened by 0 bases and J by 2 bases, with 14 bases between the two germline ends. CDR1 is MNHEY and CDR2 is SVGEGT in the germline V gene. CDR3 bases: TGTGCCAGCAGTTACTCCCCTCTCCGACTAGCCTACGAGCAGTACTTC. Amino acid sequence: CASSYSPLRLAYEQYF.

This sequence joins TRBV19 and TRBJ2-6; maybe TRBD2 (6 bases). The CDR3 totals 16 residues. Germline values: CDR1 LNHDA, CDR2 SQIVND (reference sequence). V was cut by 5 bases and J by 2 bases, with 13 bases left in between. CDR3 sequence (DNA): TGTGCCAGTAGTCCCGGGCCGGGGGCTGGGGCCAACGTCCTGACTTTC. The encoded protein is CASSPGPGAGANVLTF.